This entry lists 2 T cell receptor beta chains sequenced from one sample in a study of shared clonotypes between healthy human individuals (dated by TCRdb to the early 2020s). Library method: the immunoSEQ multiplex PCR assay. Sourced from immuneACCESS, this table was stored by TCRdb with only in-frame sequences that have V and J called. A share of the clones is absent; for the studies checked, an unresolved V gene accounts for under half, and the remainder has no known explanation. For this sample the table gives about 2 million clones, of which approximately 95% were detected only once. 0.95% to 1.5% of the sample is taken by the ten largest. CD8 naive samples were CD45RO-negative cells positively selected for CCR7, giving a CD45RA+CCR7+ population that excluded TemRA cells. Sequenced sample: naive CD8+ T cells sorted from blood. In the paper's terms, the cell subset or site label means: CD45RA+CCR7+. The source is a man aged 18 to 29 in good health.

On this clone: The same CDR3 also results from other DNA sequences found in this sample. The chain has TRBV28 and TRBJ1-1, with unresolved D. The germline V and J ends were trimmed by 5 bases and 1 base, with 8 bases remaining between them. The CDR3 is made up of 13 amino acids. Germline lookup yields CDR1 MDHEN and CDR2 SYDVKM. In nucleotides, the CDR3 is TGTGCCAGCAGTCTAACGGCGAACACTGAAGCTTTCTTT. It codes for CASSLTANTEAFF.

This chain links TRBV5-4 with TRBJ2-2; 9 nucleotides align to TRBD2. The CDR3 has 17 amino acids. Germline lookup yields CDR1 SGHNT and CDR2 YYREEE (reference sequence). Trimming removed 4 bases from V and 4 bases from J; junction bases left unmatched: 11. The CDR3 spells CASSPGEREAGTGELFF. The DNA for the CDR3 is TGTGCCAGCAGCCCTGGGGAGCGGGAGGCAGGCACCGGGGAGCTGTTTTTT.